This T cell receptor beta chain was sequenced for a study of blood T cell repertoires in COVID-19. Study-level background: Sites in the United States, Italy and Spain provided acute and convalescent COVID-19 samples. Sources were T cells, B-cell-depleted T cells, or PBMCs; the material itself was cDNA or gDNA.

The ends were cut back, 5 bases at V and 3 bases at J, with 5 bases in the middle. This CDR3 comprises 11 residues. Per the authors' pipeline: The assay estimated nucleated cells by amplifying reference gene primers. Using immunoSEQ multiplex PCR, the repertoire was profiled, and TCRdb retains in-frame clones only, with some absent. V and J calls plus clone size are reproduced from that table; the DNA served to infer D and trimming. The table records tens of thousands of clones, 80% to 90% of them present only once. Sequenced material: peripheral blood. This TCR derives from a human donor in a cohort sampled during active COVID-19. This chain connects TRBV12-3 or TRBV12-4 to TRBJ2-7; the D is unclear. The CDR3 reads CASSRGYEQYF. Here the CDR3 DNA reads TGTGCCAGCAGTCGAGGCTACGAGCAGTACTTC.